This entry is about one TCR beta chain. PCR involved 60 Vbeta and 13 Jbeta primers. Clones were sequenced by immunoSEQ multiplex PCR, and TCRdb holds only the in-frame ones, with some missing. Of over 150,000 clones listed, roughly 80% are singletons. Germline CDR1 SGHRS, CDR2 YFSETQ. V lost 3 bases, J lost 4 bases, and 9 bases stayed unmatched. This CDR3 contains 16 residues. The sample is drawn from a study of cytomegalovirus exposure and HLA in healthy donors. Although they were nominally healthy when sampled, donors likely had unrecorded immune exposures. This sequence was found in a man aged 40-55 years in good health and CMV-seronegative. V usage is TRBV5-1 and J usage is TRBJ2-5; 10 nucleotides match TRBD1. Sequencing input: PBMCs. The CDR3 DNA is TGCGCCAGCAGCTCCACTTGGACAGGGGGAGGAGAGACCCAGTACTTC. Amino acid sequence: CASSSTWTGGGETQYF.